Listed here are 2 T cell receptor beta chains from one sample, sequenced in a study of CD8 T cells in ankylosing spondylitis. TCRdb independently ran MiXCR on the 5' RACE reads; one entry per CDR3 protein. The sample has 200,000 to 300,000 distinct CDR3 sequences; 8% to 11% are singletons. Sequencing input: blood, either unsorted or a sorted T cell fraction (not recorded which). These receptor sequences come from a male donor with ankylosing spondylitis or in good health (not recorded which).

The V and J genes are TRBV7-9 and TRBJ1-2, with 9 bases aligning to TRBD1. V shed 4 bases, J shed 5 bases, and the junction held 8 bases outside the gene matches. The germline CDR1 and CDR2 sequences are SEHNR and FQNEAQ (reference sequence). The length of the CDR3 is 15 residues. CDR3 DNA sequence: TGTGCCAGCAGCTCAGGGACAGGGACTCGGTATGGCTACACCTTC. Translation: CASSSGTGTRYGYTF.

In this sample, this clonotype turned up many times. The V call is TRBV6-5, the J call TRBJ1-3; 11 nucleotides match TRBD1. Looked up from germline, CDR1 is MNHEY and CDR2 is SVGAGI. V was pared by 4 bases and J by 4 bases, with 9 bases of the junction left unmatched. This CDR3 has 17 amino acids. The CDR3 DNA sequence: TGTGCCAGCAGTTCCGGGACAGGGGGTTGGGAAGGAAACACCATATATTTT. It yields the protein CASSSGTGGWEGNTIYF.